These 21 T cell receptor beta chains were sequenced from one sample in a study of blood T cell repertoires in COVID-19. Data came from immunoSEQ multiplex PCR; TCRdb stores just in-frame clones and leaves some out. The table records under 95,000 clones, 83% of them present only once. Sequencing was carried out using peripheral blood. These receptors were collected from a woman aged 80 or over with acute or convalescent COVID-19.

The chain carries TRBV7-9 and TRBJ2-7; 8 nucleotides align to TRBD1. CDR1 and CDR2 from the germline V gene are SEHNR and FQNEAQ (reference sequence). There are 15 residues in the CDR3. J lost 2 bases, V lost 1 base, and 4 bases had no gene match. In DNA, the CDR3 is TGTGCCAGCAGCTTAGGGGCAGGGGGCGCCTACGAGCAGTACTTC. Translating it yields CASSLGAGGAYEQYF.

CDR3 coding DNA: TGTGCCAGCAGCTTAGGGGACAGGAGACCCTACGAGCAGTACTTC. Translated: CASSLGDRRPYEQYF. The V call is TRBV7-2, the J call TRBJ2-7; TRBD1 matches 8 bases. This CDR3 contains 15 residues. V shed 1 base, J shed 2 bases, and the junction held 4 bases outside the gene matches. Germline lookup yields CDR1 SGHTA and CDR2 FQGNSA.

The chain employs TRBV7-3 and TRBJ2-1; 8 bases map to TRBD2. V lost 5 bases to trimming and J lost 3 bases; unmatched junction nucleotides: 6. This CDR3 is built from 15 residues. From germline, CDR1 is SGHTA and CDR2 FQGTGA. CDR3 nucleotides: TGTGCCAGCAGCCTATCCGGGACTAGCTACAATGAGCAGTTCTTC. As protein: CASSLSGTSYNEQFF.

The chain joins TRBV9 to TRBJ2-2; TRBD2 is a possible D gene (7 bases). The germline V and J ends were trimmed by 4 bases and 4 bases, with 14 bases remaining between them. The length of the CDR3 is 15 residues. Germline V lookup: CDR1 SGDLS, CDR2 YYNGEE. Here the CDR3 DNA reads TGTGCCAGCAGCCTCAACAGGGAGGGCACCGGGGAGCTGTTTTTT. It specifies CASSLNREGTGELFF.

The genes are TRBV5-4 and TRBJ2-3, with a tentative D call TRBD1 (6 bases). This CDR3 is 16 amino acids long. Trimming took off 4 bases at V and 3 bases at J, with 18 bases between the two ends. Germline assignment: CDR1 SGHNT and CDR2 YYREEE (reference sequence). The CDR3 bases are TGTGCCAGCAGCAAAGAAAACAGACAGGTTACAGATACGCAGTATTTT. Its translation: CASSKENRQVTDTQYF.

This rearrangement joins TRBV19 to TRBJ2-3; no reliable D call. Germline-derived CDR1 and CDR2 are LNHDA and SQIVND (reference sequence). V lost 3 bases and J 0 bases, leaving 7 bases between the germline ends. The CDR3 consists of 14 residues. The CDR3 nucleotides are TGTGCCAGTAGTATCCAGACTAGCACAGATACGCAGTATTTT. Translating gives CASSIQTSTDTQYF.

This chain connects TRBV3-1 (or the pseudogene TRBV3-2) to TRBJ1-4; 10 bases are shared with TRBD1. CDR1 and CDR2 (germline): LGHDT, YNNKEL (reference sequence). Trimming cost V 4 bases and J 7 bases; bases outside gene matches: 3. The CDR3 length is 14 residues. The CDR3 nucleotides are TGTGCCAGCAGCCGGACAGGGGGTTTTGAAAAACTGTTTTTT. It is translated as CASSRTGGFEKLFF.

This chain uses TRBV28 with TRBJ2-3; 7 bases map to TRBD1. With 2 bases clipped from V and 0 bases from J, the junction kept 23 bases outside the gene matches. This CDR3 is 22 amino acids long. The germline CDR1 and CDR2 sequences are MDHEN and SYDVKM. The CDR3 bases are TGTGCCAGCAGTTTACGAGGGGATGTGAGGTGCCCAACAGGGGTTAGCACAGATACGCAGTATTTT. This encodes CASSLRGDVRCPTGVSTDTQYF.

In DNA, the CDR3 is TGTGCCAGCAGGGACAGAGCCTACGAGCAGTACTTC. Translating it yields CASRDRAYEQYF. The chain combines TRBV28 with TRBJ2-7; TRBD1 is a possible D gene (6 bases). The germline CDR1 and CDR2 sequences are MDHEN and SYDVKM. V lost 6 bases and J 2 bases, leaving 8 bases between the germline ends. The CDR3 has 12 residues.

This clone was recorded only once. This chain links TRBV7-2 with TRBJ1-4, with a tentative D call TRBD1 (5 bases). This CDR3 contains 16 residues. The ends were cut back, 4 bases at V and 6 bases at J, with 18 bases in the middle. Germline CDR1 and CDR2: SGHTA and FQGNSA. CDR3 nucleotides: TGTGCCAGCAGCTCCTCGGGGGTCAGGGTGGATGAAAAACTGTTTTTT. It is translated as CASSSSGVRVDEKLFF.

The chain links TRBV11-3 to TRBJ2-3; D is undetermined. The CDR3 is 14 amino acids. V gave up 3 bases and J gave up 0 bases, with 7 bases separating them. Germline CDR1 is SGHNT and CDR2 is YENEEA. CDR3 residues: CASSFGSSTDTQYF. The CDR3 DNA is TGTGCCAGCAGCTTCGGGTCTAGCACAGATACGCAGTATTTT.

The chain employs TRBV7-2 and TRBJ2-6; 7 nucleotides align to TRBD1. V trimming: 4 bases; J trimming: 4 bases; junction bases outside the gene matches: 7. This CDR3 is built from 16 residues. The germline V gene has CDR1 SGHTA and CDR2 FQGNSA. The CDR3 is CASSSLTGYGANVLTF. In nucleotides, the CDR3 is TGTGCCAGCAGCTCCTTGACAGGGTACGGGGCCAACGTCCTGACTTTC.

V usage is TRBV18 and J usage is TRBJ2-1, with D perhaps matching TRBD2 (6 bases). Trimming removed 2 bases at V and 5 bases at J, with 7 bases between. CDR1 and CDR2 from the germline V gene are KGHSH and LQKENI. This CDR3 contains 13 residues. The DNA of the CDR3 is TGTGCCAGCTCACCAGGGACTGACAATGAGCAGTTCTTC. Translating gives CASSPGTDNEQFF.

This chain joins TRBV18 and TRBJ2-3; D gene ambiguous. CDR1 and CDR2 from the germline V gene are KGHSH and LQKENI. The CDR3 contains 17 residues. V lost 4 bases, J lost 0 bases, and 17 bases lay in between. The CDR3 sequence is CASSQYFEISSTDTQYF. As DNA, the CDR3 is TGTGCCAGCTCACAATACTTCGAGATATCTAGCACAGATACGCAGTATTTT.

The V and J genes are TRBV6-5 and TRBJ1-2; D is perhaps TRBD1 (5 bases). CDR3 length equals 14 residues. Germline lookup yields CDR1 MNHEY and CDR2 SVGAGI. V lost 6 bases and J 4 bases, leaving 15 bases between the germline ends. The CDR3 nucleotides read TGTGCCAGCAGCCTAGGGCAGGGATCCTATGGCTACACCTTC. This translates into CASSLGQGSYGYTF.

Concerning this clone itself: Its ends do not fully match the called genes, so a read error is possible. The V gene is TRBV7-7, the J gene TRBJ2-1, with 14 positions matching TRBD2. The germline V gene has CDR1 SSHAT and CDR2 FNYEAQ (reference sequence). This CDR3 is built from 15 residues. CDR3 DNA sequence: TGTGCTAGCAGCTCGGGACTAGCGGGAGCCAATGAGCAGTTCTTC. Amino acid sequence: CASSSGLAGANEQFF.

This rearrangement joins TRBV19 to TRBJ2-2, with D tentatively TRBD2 (6 bases). Germline CDR1 LNHDA, CDR2 SQIVND (reference sequence). The V end was cut by 3 bases, the J end by 6 bases, with 11 bases between. The CDR3 has 14 residues. The CDR3 DNA sequence: TGTGCCAGTAGTATCAGGAGGGGTGCCGGGGAGCTGTTTTTT. This translates into CASSIRRGAGELFF.

This clone was counted a few times. This CDR3 reads CASSLQGVNQPQHF. The CDR3, as DNA: TGTGCCAGCAGTTTACAGGGTGTAAATCAGCCCCAGCATTTT. The J gene is TRBJ1-5, the V gene TRBV5-4, with D tentatively TRBD1 (6 bases). This CDR3 is built from 14 residues. CDR1 SGHNT and CDR2 YYREEE come from the germline V gene (reference sequence). V was trimmed by 5 bases and J by 4 bases, leaving 13 bases between them. Drawing the rest from reference TRBV5-4 and TRBJ1-5, the complete variable domain is ETGVTQSPTHLIKTRGQQVTLRCSSQSGHNTVSWYQQALGQGPQFIFQYYREEENGRGNFPPRFSGLQFPNYSSELNVNALELDDSALYLCASSLQGVNQPQHFGDGTRLSIL.

The genes are TRBV6-5 and TRBJ2-5; possibly TRBD1 for D (6 bases). The CDR3 runs to 15 residues. Germline V CDR1 and CDR2: MNHEY, SVGAGI. The V and J ends lost 1 base and 2 bases respectively, with 11 bases between them. The CDR3 loop is CASSYWGTTQETQYF. The CDR3 DNA sequence: TGTGCCAGCAGTTACTGGGGGACAACTCAAGAGACCCAGTACTTC.

In regard to this clone: The sample has other DNA sequences that encode this CDR3 too. The V gene is TRBV19, the J gene TRBJ2-3; 8 bases are a match to TRBD2. The CDR3 totals 15 residues. Germline loops: CDR1 LNHDA, CDR2 SQIVND (reference sequence). With 5 bases clipped from V and 1 base from J, the junction kept 5 bases outside the gene matches. DNA of the CDR3: TGTGCCAGTAGTCAAGGACTAGCTGGCACAGATACGCAGTATTTT. Translated, it gives CASSQGLAGTDTQYF.

This chain joins TRBV4-1 and TRBJ1-6, with D perhaps TRBD1 (6 bases). V was clipped by 1 base and J by 7 bases, with 8 bases between them. From germline, CDR1 is MGHRA and CDR2 YSYEKL. The CDR3 is 14 amino acids. CDR3 loop: CASSQADRNSPLHF. The CDR3 DNA sequence: TGCGCCAGCAGCCAAGCAGACAGGAATTCACCCCTCCACTTT.